This T cell receptor beta chain was observed in a study of monozygotic twins with inflammatory bowel disease. Germline-derived CDR1 and CDR2 are MNHEY and SVGAGI. The CDR3 extends over 16 amino acids. During cDNA synthesis, UMIs that each contained a 6-nucleotide sample barcode were added by means of template switching. No DNA is given; TCRdb re-called the 5' RACE reads and lists each CDR3 protein once. The sample table sets out about 380,000 distinct CDR3 sequences. This chain links TRBV6-5 with TRBJ2-1; lacking DNA, the TRBD2 call made by TCRdb goes unchecked. Sequencing was performed on blood. The receptor's source is a human donor with ulcerative colitis or Crohn's disease, or a healthy co-twin of an affected twin (not recorded which). This chain's CDR3 is CASSLDIAGGIDEQFF.